The entry below describes one TCR beta chain. Only in-frame clones appear in the TCRdb table, and some are missing; sequencing was by immunoSEQ multiplex PCR. The sample carries roughly 100,000 clones, 90% to 97% recorded once. V lost 5 bases, J lost 5 bases, and 5 bases stayed unmatched. The CDR3 extends over 15 amino acids. CDR1 SGHVS and CDR2 FNYEAQ come from the germline V gene. This sample is part of a study of OX40 agonist ivuxolimab in advanced cancers. Whole-study context: The patients' treatment was ivuxolimab, an agonistic anti-OX40 (CD134) antibody.

The source of this sequence is an adult with an advanced solid tumor such as melanoma, head and neck, liver or kidney cancer. Here the sequenced sample was CD4+ or CD8+ T cells sorted from blood, taken in a trial of the OX40 agonist ivuxolimab. The chain is built from TRBV7-6 and TRBJ2-7; 14 nucleotides agree with TRBD2. The CDR3 sequence: CASSVGLAGGHEQYF. The CDR3 bases are TGTGCCAGCAGCGTCGGACTAGCGGGGGGTCACGAGCAGTACTTC. The full variable domain, with the rest looked up from reference TRBV7-6 and TRBJ2-7, is GAGVSQSPRYKVTKRGQDVALRCDPISGHVSLYWYRQALGQGPEFLTYFNYEAQQDKSGLPNDRFSAERPEGSISTLTIQRTEQRDSAMYRCASSVGLAGGHEQYFGPGTRLTVT.